A selection of T cell receptor beta chains follows, all from one sample in a study of response to subunit inactivated influenza vaccine. TCRdb re-analysed the RT-PCR reads in MiXCR, keeping a single row per CDR3 protein. The sample includes 500,000 to 750,000 distinct CDR3 sequences, 13% to 15% of them seen just once. The specimen comprised PBMCs from blood, sampled 11 to 12 days after vaccination. The receptors come from a man aged 45 to 65 who received an inactivated influenza vaccine. Both conserved end residues are part of each CDR3. The D gene is left open where the match is weak. The size field is filled for only some rows; it gives once, few, many or a size class.

v_call	clone_size	d_call	j_call	cdr3_aa	cdr3_nt
TRBV29-1	few	NA	TRBJ1-1	CSAEPSFTEAFF	TGCAGCGCGGAGCCGAGTTTCACTGAAGCTTTCTTT
TRBV6-2/TRBV6-3	NA	NA	TRBJ1-2	CASREDRRYGYTF	TGTGCCAGCAGGGAAGACAGGCGCTATGGCTACACCTTC
TRBV5-1	few	TRBD1	TRBJ1-2	CASSAATGTGGGYGYTF	TGCGCCAGCAGCGCGGCGACCGGGACAGGGGGCGGCTATGGCTACACCTTC
TRBV6-5	NA	TRBD1	TRBJ1-1	CASSYYYWTGEMNTEAFF	TGTGCCAGCAGTTATTACTATTGGACAGGGGAAATGAACACTGAAGCTTTCTTT
TRBV12-3/TRBV12-4	few	NA	TRBJ2-7	CASSPTYSYEQYF	TGTGCCAGCAGTCCAACCTATAGCTACGAGCAGTACTTC
TRBV20-1	NA	NA	TRBJ1-6	CSARQGLFWSPLHF	TGCAGTGCTAGACAGGGTTTGTTCTGGTCACCCCTCCACTTT
TRBV2	NA	NA	TRBJ1-4	CASSVDQGATNEKLFF	TGTGCCAGCAGTGTTGATCAGGGAGCAACTAATGAAAAACTGTTTTTT
TRBV19	few	TRBD1	TRBJ1-1	CATEPRGQGFTEAFF	TGTGCGACCGAACCTCGGGGACAGGGTTTCACTGAAGCTTTCTTT
TRBV6-2/TRBV6-3	NA	NA	TRBJ1-1	CASARYSALPTEAFF	TGTGCCAGCGCACGGTACTCAGCACTCCCCACTGAAGCTTTCTTT
TRBV6-2/TRBV6-3	few	NA	TRBJ2-1	CASSFRGKGEQFF	TGTGCCAGCAGTTTTCGGGGGAAGGGTGAGCAGTTCTTC
TRBV15	NA	TRBD1	TRBJ2-2	CATREAGGNTGELFF	TGTGCCACCAGAGAGGCAGGGGGAAACACCGGGGAGCTGTTTTTT
TRBV5-1	NA	NA	TRBJ1-1	CASSLGGGFTEAFF	TGCGCCAGCAGCTTGGGTGGGGGATTCACTGAAGCTTTCTTT
TRBV2	NA	NA	TRBJ2-2	CASRQTDSPGELFF	TGTGCCAGCCGCCAGACAGATTCCCCCGGGGAGCTGTTTTTT
TRBV5-1	few	NA	TRBJ2-5	CASSSSAGQETQYF	TGCGCCAGCAGCTCCAGCGCAGGGCAAGAGACCCAGTACTTC
TRBV6-2/TRBV6-3	NA	NA	TRBJ2-1	CASSSLTVGLSSYNEQFF	TGTGCCAGCAGTTCCCTTACCGTAGGGTTAAGCTCCTACAATGAGCAGTTCTTC
TRBV11-3	few	TRBD1	TRBJ2-7	CASSPQGSHEQYF	TGTGCCAGCAGCCCACAGGGGAGTCACGAGCAGTACTTC
TRBV12-3/TRBV12-4	NA	NA	TRBJ2-1	CASSSSTIFEQFF	TGTGCCAGCAGCTCATCAACTATCTTTGAGCAGTTCTTC
TRBV20-1	NA	TRBD1	TRBJ1-5	CSASGQGNQPQHF	TGCAGTGCTAGCGGACAGGGCAATCAGCCCCAGCATTTT
TRBV12-3/TRBV12-4	few	NA	TRBJ1-2	CASSSDGLYGYTF	TGTGCCAGCAGTTCGGACGGCTTATATGGCTACACCTTC
TRBV12-3/TRBV12-4	NA	TRBD1	TRBJ1-3	CASTTTGGTGNTIYF	TGTGCCAGCACCACCACAGGGGGAACGGGAAACACCATATATTTT
TRBV4-3	NA	TRBD1	TRBJ1-1	CASSQETGVWAEAFF	TGCGCCAGCAGCCAAGAAACAGGGGTTTGGGCTGAAGCTTTCTTT
TRBV7-2	few	TRBD1	TRBJ2-7	CASSLDRELYF	TGTGCCAGCAGCCTAGACAGGGAACTGTACTTC
TRBV7-9	NA	TRBD2	TRBJ2-1	CASSLVLGLAGYNEQFF	TGTGCCAGCAGCTTAGTCCTCGGACTAGCGGGATACAATGAGCAGTTCTTC
TRBV15	few	NA	TRBJ1-6	CATSSTQAFYNSPLHF	TGTGCCACCAGCAGTACCCAGGCCTTCTATAATTCACCCCTCCACTTT
TRBV6-2/TRBV6-3	NA	NA	TRBJ2-7	CASLQGASYEQYF	TGTGCCAGCCTCCAGGGCGCATCCTACGAGCAGTACTTC
TRBV28	few	NA	TRBJ1-1	CASRGGRANTEAFF	TGTGCCAGCAGGGGGGGTCGGGCTAACACTGAAGCTTTCTTT
TRBV7-9	NA	NA	TRBJ2-1	CASSLTLSEQFF	TGTGCCAGCAGCTTGACATTGAGTGAGCAGTTCTTC
TRBV10-3	NA	TRBD2	TRBJ2-2	CAISILAGGSNTGELFF	TGTGCCATCAGCATTCTAGCGGGGGGTTCGAACACCGGGGAGCTGTTTTTT
TRBV19	many	NA	TRBJ1-1	CASSIELSGGFEAFF	TGTGCCAGTAGTATCGAATTGTCCGGAGGATTTGAAGCTTTCTTT
TRBV7-2	many	NA	TRBJ2-2	CASSLFQQTNTGELFF	TGTGCCAGCAGCTTATTCCAACAGACTAACACCGGGGAGCTGTTTTTT
TRBV12-3/TRBV12-4	few	NA	TRBJ1-2	CASSLAGNDYGYTF	TGTGCCAGCAGTTTAGCAGGGAACGACTATGGCTACACCTTC
TRBV9	few	TRBD1	TRBJ2-3	CASSVGTGGFTDTQYF	TGTGCCAGCAGCGTGGGGACAGGGGGTTTCACAGATACGCAGTATTTT
TRBV20-1	NA	NA	TRBJ1-3	CSAAPVGVNIAGNTIYF	TGCAGTGCAGCCCCTGTGGGGGTTAATATTGCTGGAAACACCATATATTTT
TRBV28	NA	TRBD1	TRBJ2-7	CASSLTDRGSYEQYF	TGTGCCAGCAGTTTAACGGACAGGGGGTCCTACGAGCAGTACTTC
TRBV27	NA	TRBD2	TRBJ2-7	CASSLSTTSGAYEQYF	TGTGCCAGCAGTTTATCAACCACTAGCGGAGCCTACGAGCAGTACTTC
TRBV6-1	few	TRBD2	TRBJ2-3	CASSKAGTSTDTQYF	TGTGCCAGCAGCAAAGCGGGGACTAGCACAGATACGCAGTATTTT
TRBV7-2	NA	TRBD2	TRBJ2-3	CASSSGLEIDTQYF	TGTGCCAGCAGCTCCGGACTAGAAATAGATACGCAGTATTTT
TRBV4-1	few	NA	TRBJ1-5	CASSQEPRFGPQHF	TGCGCCAGCAGCCAGGAACCCCGGTTTGGGCCCCAGCATTTT
TRBV29-1	NA	NA	TRBJ2-7	CSYRDSPYEQYF	TGCAGCTACCGGGACTCCCCCTACGAGCAGTACTTC
TRBV5-1	NA	NA	TRBJ2-7	CASSLDFRAVYEQYF	TGCGCCAGCAGCTTGGACTTCCGGGCGGTATACGAGCAGTACTTC
TRBV4-3	NA	NA	TRBJ1-2	CASSQASSGANYGYTF	TGCGCCAGCAGCCAAGCGTCGTCAGGAGCTAACTATGGCTACACCTTC
TRBV29-1	many	TRBD1	TRBJ1-1	CSVARGQTEAFF	TGCAGCGTTGCGAGGGGGCAGACTGAAGCTTTCTTT